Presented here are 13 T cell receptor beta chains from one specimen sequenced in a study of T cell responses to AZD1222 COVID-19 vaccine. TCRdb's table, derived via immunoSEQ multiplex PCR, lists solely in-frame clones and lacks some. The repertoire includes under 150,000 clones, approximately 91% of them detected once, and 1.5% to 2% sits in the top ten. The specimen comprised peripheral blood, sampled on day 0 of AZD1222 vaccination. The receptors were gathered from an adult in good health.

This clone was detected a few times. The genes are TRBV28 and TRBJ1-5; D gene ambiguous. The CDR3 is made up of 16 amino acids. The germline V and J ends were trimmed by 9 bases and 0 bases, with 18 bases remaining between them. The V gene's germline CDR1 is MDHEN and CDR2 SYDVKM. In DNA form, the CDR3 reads TGTGCCAGTTCTACGCACAGATCCGATAGCAATCAGCCCCAGCATTTT. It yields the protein CASSTHRSDSNQPQHF. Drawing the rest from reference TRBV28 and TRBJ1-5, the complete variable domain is DVKVTQSSRYLVKRTGEKVFLECVQDMDHENMFWYRQDPGLGLRLIYFSYDVKMKEKGDIPEGYSVSREKKERFSLILESASTNQTSMYLCASSTHRSDSNQPQHFGDGTRLSIL.

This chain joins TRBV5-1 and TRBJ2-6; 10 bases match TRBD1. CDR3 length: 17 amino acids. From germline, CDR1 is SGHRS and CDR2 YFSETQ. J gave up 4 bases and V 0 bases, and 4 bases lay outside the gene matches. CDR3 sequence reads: CASSLGTGGTGANVLTF. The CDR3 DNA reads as TGCGCCAGCAGCTTGGGGACAGGGGGGACAGGGGCCAACGTCCTGACTTTC.

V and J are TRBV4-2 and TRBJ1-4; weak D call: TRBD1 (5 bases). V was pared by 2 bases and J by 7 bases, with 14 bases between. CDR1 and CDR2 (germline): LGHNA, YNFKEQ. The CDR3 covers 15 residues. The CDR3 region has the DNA TGTGCCAGCAGCCAACCCGGGGCCCTGGGTGAAAAACTGTTTTTT. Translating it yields CASSQPGALGEKLFF.

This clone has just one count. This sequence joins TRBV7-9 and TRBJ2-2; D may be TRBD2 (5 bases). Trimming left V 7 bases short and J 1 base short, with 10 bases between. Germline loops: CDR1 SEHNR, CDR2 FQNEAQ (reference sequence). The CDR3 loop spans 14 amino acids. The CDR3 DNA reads TGTGCCAGCACCGAGGGAAGGAACACCGGGGAGCTGTTTTTT. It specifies CASTEGRNTGELFF.

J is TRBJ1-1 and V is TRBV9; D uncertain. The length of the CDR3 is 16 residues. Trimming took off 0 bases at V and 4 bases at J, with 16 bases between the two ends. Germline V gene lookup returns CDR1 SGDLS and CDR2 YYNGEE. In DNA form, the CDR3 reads TGTGCCAGCAGCGTAGGTGGAGTCGCCGGGGTCACTGAAGCTTTCTTT. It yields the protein CASSVGGVAGVTEAFF.

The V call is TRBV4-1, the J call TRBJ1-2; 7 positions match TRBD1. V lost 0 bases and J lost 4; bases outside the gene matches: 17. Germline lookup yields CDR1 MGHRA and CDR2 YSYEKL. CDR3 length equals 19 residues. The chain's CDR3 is CASSQDTPYDREVTYGYTF. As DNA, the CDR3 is TGCGCCAGCAGCCAAGATACCCCGTACGACAGGGAGGTAACCTATGGCTACACCTTC.

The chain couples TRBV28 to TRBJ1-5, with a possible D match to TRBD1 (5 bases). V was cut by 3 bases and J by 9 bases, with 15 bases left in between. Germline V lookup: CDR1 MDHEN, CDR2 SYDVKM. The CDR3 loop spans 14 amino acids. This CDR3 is CASSFLDRSLPQHF. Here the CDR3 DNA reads TGTGCCAGCAGTTTCTTAGACAGATCCTTGCCCCAGCATTTT.

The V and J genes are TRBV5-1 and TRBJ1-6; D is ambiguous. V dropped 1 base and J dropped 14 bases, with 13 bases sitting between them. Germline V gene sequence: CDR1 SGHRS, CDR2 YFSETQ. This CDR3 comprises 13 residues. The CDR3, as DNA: TGCGCCAGCAGCTTGTTCCGGATGGAAACCCTCCACTTT. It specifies CASSLFRMETLHF.

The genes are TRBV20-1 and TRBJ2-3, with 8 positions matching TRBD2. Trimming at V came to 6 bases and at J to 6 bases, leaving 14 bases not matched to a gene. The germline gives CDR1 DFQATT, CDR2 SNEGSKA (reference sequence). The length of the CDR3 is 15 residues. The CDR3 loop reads CSASSGVVFLDTQYF. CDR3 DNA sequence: TGCAGTGCCAGTAGCGGGGTCGTATTTTTGGATACGCAGTATTTT.

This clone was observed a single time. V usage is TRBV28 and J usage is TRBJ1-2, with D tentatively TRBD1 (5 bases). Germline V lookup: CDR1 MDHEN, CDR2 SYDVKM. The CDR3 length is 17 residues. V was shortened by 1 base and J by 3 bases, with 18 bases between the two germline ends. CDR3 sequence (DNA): TGTGCCAGCAGTTTATCCCCCTACAGGCCTGACGACTATGGCTACACCTTC. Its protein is CASSLSPYRPDDYGYTF.

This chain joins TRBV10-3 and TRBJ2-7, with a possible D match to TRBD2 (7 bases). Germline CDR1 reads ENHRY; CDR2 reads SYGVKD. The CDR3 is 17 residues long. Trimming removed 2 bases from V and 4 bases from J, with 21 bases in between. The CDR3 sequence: CAISESYAGAPSYEQYF. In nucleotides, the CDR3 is TGTGCCATCAGTGAGAGTTATGCGGGGGCCCCGAGTTACGAGCAGTACTTC.

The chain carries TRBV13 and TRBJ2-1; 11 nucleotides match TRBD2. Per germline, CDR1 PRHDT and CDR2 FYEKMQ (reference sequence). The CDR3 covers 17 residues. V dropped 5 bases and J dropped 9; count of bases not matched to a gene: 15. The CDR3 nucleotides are TGTGCCAGCAGCCAACCTCGGCTAGCGGGAGGATTGGGTGAGCAGTTCTTC. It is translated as CASSQPRLAGGLGEQFF.

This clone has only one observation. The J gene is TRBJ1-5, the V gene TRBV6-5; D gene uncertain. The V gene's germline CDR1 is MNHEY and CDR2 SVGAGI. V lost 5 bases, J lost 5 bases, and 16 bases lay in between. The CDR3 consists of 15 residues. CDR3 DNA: TGTGCCAGCAGTCCCTACCCAGTTTGGGATCAGCCCCAGCATTTT. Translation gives CASSPYPVWDQPQHF.